These 18 T cell receptor beta chains were all obtained from the same sample, sequenced in a study of shared clonotypes between healthy human individuals. Sequencing used immunoSEQ multiplex PCR; TCRdb keeps in-frame clones, though not all of them. In the table there are approximately 590,000 clones, 95% to 96% of which are singletons. Naive CD8 cells lacked CD45RO and underwent positive selection for CCR7, leaving out terminally differentiated effector memory CD45RA+ cells. The sequencing input was naive CD8+ T cells sorted from blood. The receptors derive from a woman aged 25 to 45 in good health.

The V gene is TRBV30, the J gene TRBJ2-7; TRBD2 is a possible D gene (5 bases). The V gene lost 2 bases and the J gene lost 6 bases, with 8 bases spanning the gap. CDR3 length: 11 amino acids. Per the germline V gene, CDR1 is GTSNPN and CDR2 is SVGIG (reference sequence). Here the CDR3 reads CAWSFGGEQYF. CDR3 in DNA: TGTGCCTGGAGTTTTGGAGGCGAGCAGTACTTC.

The CDR3 reads CASSWSGRAYEQYF. The CDR3 DNA follows: TGTGCCAGCAGTTGGAGCGGGAGGGCCTACGAGCAGTACTTC. This chain joins TRBV13 and TRBJ2-7; TRBD2 matches at 10 bases. The germline CDR1 and CDR2 sequences are PRHDT and FYEKMQ (reference sequence). Trimming removed 6 bases from V and 2 bases from J; junction bases left unmatched: 4. This CDR3 region has 14 residues.

This clone appeared a single time. The chain links TRBV19 to TRBJ2-7; D is tentatively TRBD1 or TRBD2 (7 bases each). The ends were cut back, 6 bases at V and 3 bases at J, with 15 bases in the middle. CDR1 LNHDA and CDR2 SQIVND come from the germline V gene (reference sequence). The CDR3 loop spans 14 amino acids. CDR3 in DNA: TGTGCCAGTAGCGCAGCGGGACAGTACTACGAGCAGTACTTC. Translating it yields CASSAAGQYYEQYF.

The V gene is TRBV6-5, the J gene TRBJ2-7; 7 nucleotides agree with TRBD1. The CDR3 contains 15 residues. Germline assignment: CDR1 MNHEY and CDR2 SVGAGI. The ends lost 0 bases at V and 3 bases at J; junction bases unmatched: 5. CDR3 loop: CASSYSQGSDYEQYF. CDR3 DNA sequence: TGTGCCAGCAGTTACTCACAGGGGTCTGACTACGAGCAGTACTTC.

The V gene is TRBV7-9, the J gene TRBJ1-2; D not certain. Trimming left V 0 bases short and J 4 bases short, with 12 bases between. This CDR3 is 15 amino acids long. Germline CDR1 is SEHNR and CDR2 is FQNEAQ (reference sequence). In DNA, the CDR3 is TGTGCCAGCAGCTTAGCGGTGGGTCGGGGCTATGGCTACACCTTC. Amino acid sequence: CASSLAVGRGYGYTF.

As concerns this clone: Other DNA sequences from this sample encode an identical CDR3 as well. The V and J genes are TRBV9 and TRBJ2-3, with a tentative D call TRBD2 (5 bases). The germline gives CDR1 SGDLS, CDR2 YYNGEE. The length of the CDR3 is 15 residues. V lost 0 bases and J lost 2, with 10 bases in between. The CDR3 DNA follows: TGTGCCAGCAGCGTAGTTTCGGGGTCCACAGATACGCAGTATTTT. The encoded protein is CASSVVSGSTDTQYF.

This clone was found a few times. V and J are TRBV6-1 and TRBJ1-1; a weak D match, TRBD1 (6 bases). The CDR3 extends over 12 amino acids. Trimming removed 9 bases at V and 1 base at J, with 9 bases between. Germline V lookup: CDR1 MNHNS, CDR2 SASEGT. This CDR3 is CASTGWNTEAFF. CDR3 sequence (DNA): TGTGCCAGTACAGGGTGGAACACTGAAGCTTTCTTT.

The chain uses TRBV6-5 and TRBJ1-1; 7 bases line up with TRBD1. The junction had 9 bases not matched to a gene; V was cut back by 5 bases and J by 3 bases. Germline V gene lookup returns CDR1 MNHEY and CDR2 SVGAGI. This CDR3 comprises 15 residues. The DNA of the CDR3 is TGTGCCAGCAGTCTCAAACAGGGGAGGGACACTGAAGCTTTCTTT. This codes for CASSLKQGRDTEAFF.

J is TRBJ2-5 and V is TRBV27; TRBD2 aligns across 12 bases. The length of the CDR3 is 16 residues. V shed 6 bases and J 0 bases; nucleotides not matched to a gene: 5. Germline V gene sequence: CDR1 MNHEY, CDR2 SMNVEV (reference sequence). The CDR3 DNA is TGTGCCAGCAGCTTTACTAGCGGGGGGTACCAAGAGACCCAGTACTTC. It specifies CASSFTSGGYQETQYF.

The table lists this clone with a count of one. The same CDR3 also results from other DNA sequences found in this sample. This chain uses TRBV5-6 with TRBJ2-7, with 11 bases matching TRBD1. The V and J ends lost 4 bases and 3 bases, in that order; junction bases with no gene match: 3. The CDR3 totals 14 residues. Germline V lookup: CDR1 SGHDT, CDR2 YYEEEE. In DNA, the CDR3 is TGTGCCAGCAGCCTGGGACAGGGGGTCTACGAGCAGTACTTC. It codes for CASSLGQGVYEQYF. The full variable domain, rest sourced from reference TRBV5-6 and TRBJ2-7, is DAGVTQSPTHLIKTRGQQVTLRCSPKSGHDTVSWYQQALGQGPQFIFQYYEEEERQRGNFPDRFSGHQFPNYSSELNVNALLLGDSALYLCASSLGQGVYEQYFGPGTRLTVT.

This clone was observed a single time. The chain links TRBV4-2 to TRBJ2-7; D gene unclear. The V gene lost 1 base and the J gene lost 4 bases, with 8 bases spanning the gap. The CDR3 contains 13 residues. Germline CDR1 and CDR2: LGHNA and YNFKEQ. This CDR3 reads CASSQGAGYEQYF. For the CDR3, the DNA is TGTGCCAGCAGCCAAGGGGCCGGGTACGAGCAGTACTTC.

The table lists this clone with a count of one. The J gene is TRBJ2-5, the V gene TRBV10-1, with D hard to call. The J call is uncertain, as TRBJ2-7 better fits the DNA end. This CDR3 contains 13 residues. The V gene's germline CDR1 is WNHNN and CDR2 SYGVQD (reference sequence). The CDR3 nucleotides read TGCGCCAGCAGTGAGTCATCGGGCCACGAGCAGTACTTC. It is translated as CASSESSGHEQYF.

The chain joins TRBV5-6 to TRBJ1-2; D is undetermined. From germline, CDR1 is SGHDT and CDR2 YYEEEE. V lost 1 base to trimming and J lost 2 bases, with 18 bases between them. This CDR3 comprises 17 residues. The CDR3 is CASSLNFVPQVNYGYTF. The DNA for the CDR3 is TGTGCCAGCAGCTTGAATTTTGTACCGCAAGTGAACTATGGCTACACCTTC.

V usage is TRBV7-2 and J usage is TRBJ2-7, with TRBD2 matching 10 bases. CDR3 length: 14 amino acids. Germline CDR1 SGHTA, CDR2 FQGNSA. After removal of 4 bases from V and 6 bases from J, the junction contained 6 bases not matched to a gene. The CDR3 DNA is TGTGCCAGCAGCTCCACGGGACTAGCGTCCGAGCAGTACTTC. It yields the protein CASSSTGLASEQYF.

The chain uses TRBV10-2 and TRBJ1-4, with D unresolved. CDR1 is WSHSY and CDR2 is SAAADI in the germline V gene. The V end lost 0 bases, the J end lost 8 bases, and 13 bases lay between the germline ends. The CDR3 loop spans 15 amino acids. DNA of the CDR3: TGCGCCAGCAGTGAGTCGTTCCGGTATTGGGAAAAACTGTTTTTT. It specifies CASSESFRYWEKLFF.

This clone was seen once. The chain carries TRBV28 and TRBJ2-1; 9 nucleotides line up with TRBD1. The CDR3 loop spans 15 amino acids. V trimming: 6 bases; J trimming: 8 bases; junction bases outside the gene matches: 11. CDR1 and CDR2 (germline): MDHEN, SYDVKM. The CDR3 DNA is TGTGCCAGCAGCCCGCCCGGGACAGGGATCCATGAGCAGTTCTTC. Residues: CASSPPGTGIHEQFF. Supplemented by reference TRBV28 and TRBJ2-1, the full variable domain reads DVKVTQSSRYLVKRTGEKVFLECVQDMDHENMFWYRQDPGLGLRLIYFSYDVKMKEKGDIPEGYSVSREKKERFSLILESASTNQTSMYLCASSPPGTGIHEQFFGPGTRLTVL.

This sequence joins TRBV29-1 and TRBJ2-5; maybe TRBD1 (6 bases). Germline CDR1 reads SQVTM; CDR2 reads ANQGSEA. CDR3 length: 13 amino acids. Trimming took off 6 bases at V and 2 bases at J, with 13 bases between the two ends. The CDR3 DNA follows: TGCAGCGTACGGACAGCCGCTCAAGAGACCCAGTACTTC. As protein: CSVRTAAQETQYF.

This clone was recorded once. The rearrangement joins TRBV29-1 to TRBJ1-2; D is uncertain. The CDR3 length is 12 residues. From germline, CDR1 is SQVTM and CDR2 ANQGSEA. Trimming took 4 bases from V and 7 from J, leaving 13 bases between them. The CDR3 loop reads CSVAASRGGYTF. The CDR3, as DNA: TGCAGCGTTGCCGCCAGTCGGGGTGGCTACACCTTC.